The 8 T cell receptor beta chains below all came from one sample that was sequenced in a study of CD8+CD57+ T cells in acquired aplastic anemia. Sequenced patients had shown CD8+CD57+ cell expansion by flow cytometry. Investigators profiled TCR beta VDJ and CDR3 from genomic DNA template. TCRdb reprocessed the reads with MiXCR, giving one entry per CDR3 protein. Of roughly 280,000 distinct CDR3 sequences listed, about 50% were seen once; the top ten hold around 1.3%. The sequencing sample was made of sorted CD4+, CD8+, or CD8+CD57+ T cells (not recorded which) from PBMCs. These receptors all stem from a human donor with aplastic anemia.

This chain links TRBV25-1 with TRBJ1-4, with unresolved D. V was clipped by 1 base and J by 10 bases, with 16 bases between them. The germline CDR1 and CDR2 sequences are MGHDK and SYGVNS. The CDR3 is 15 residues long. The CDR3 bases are TGTGCCAGCAGTGAATTGGGCGGGGAGCGTACAAAACTGTTTTTT. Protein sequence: CASSELGGERTKLFF.

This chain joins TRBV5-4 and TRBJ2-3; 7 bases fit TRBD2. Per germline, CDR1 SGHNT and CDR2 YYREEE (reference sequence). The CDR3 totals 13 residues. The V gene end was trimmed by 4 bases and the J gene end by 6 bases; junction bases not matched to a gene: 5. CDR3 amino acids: CASSGGGGDTQYF. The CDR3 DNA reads TGTGCCAGCAGCGGGGGGGGGGGGGATACGCAGTATTTT.

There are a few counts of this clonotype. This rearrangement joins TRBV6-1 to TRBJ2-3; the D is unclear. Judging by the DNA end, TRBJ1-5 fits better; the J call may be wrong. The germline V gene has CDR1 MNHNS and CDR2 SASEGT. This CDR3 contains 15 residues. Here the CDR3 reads CASSESAASTDTQHF. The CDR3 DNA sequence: TGTGCCAGCAGTGAATCTGCGGCTTCTACAGATACGCAGCATTTT.

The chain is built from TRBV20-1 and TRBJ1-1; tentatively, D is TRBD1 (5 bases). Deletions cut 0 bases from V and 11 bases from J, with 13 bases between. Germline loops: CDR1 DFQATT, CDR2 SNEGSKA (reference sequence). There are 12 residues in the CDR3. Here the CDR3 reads CSARDGHPTAFF. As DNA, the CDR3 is TGCAGTGCTAGAGACGGACACCCCACGGCTTTCTTT.

CDR3 sequence (DNA): TGTGCCAGCAGGACAGGGGGAAACTATGGCTACACCTTC. This codes for CASRTGGNYGYTF. The gene calls are TRBV6-5 and TRBJ1-2; 9 bases match TRBD1. The junction had 1 base not matched to a gene; V was cut back by 6 bases and J by 2 bases. The CDR3 is 13 residues long. The germline V gene encodes CDR1 MNHEY and CDR2 SVGAGI.

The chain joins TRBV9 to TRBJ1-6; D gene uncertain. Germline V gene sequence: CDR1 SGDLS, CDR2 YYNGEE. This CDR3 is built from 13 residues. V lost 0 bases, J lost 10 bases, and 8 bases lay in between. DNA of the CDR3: TGTGCCAGCAGCGTAGGGGGTGACTCACCCCTCCACTTT. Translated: CASSVGGDSPLHF. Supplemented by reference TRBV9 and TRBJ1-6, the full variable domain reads DSGVTQTPKHLITATGQRVTLRCSPRSGDLSVYWYQQSLDQGLQFLIQYYNGEERAKGNILERFSAQQFPDLHSELNLSSLELGDSALYFCASSVGGDSPLHFGNGTRLTVT.

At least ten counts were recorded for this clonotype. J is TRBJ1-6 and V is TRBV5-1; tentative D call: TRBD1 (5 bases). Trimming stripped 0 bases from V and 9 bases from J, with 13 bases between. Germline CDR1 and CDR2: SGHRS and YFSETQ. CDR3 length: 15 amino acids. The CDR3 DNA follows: TGCGCCAGCAGCTTGGGATTTGGGGCCGGTTCACCCCTCCACTTT. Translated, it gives CASSLGFGAGSPLHF.

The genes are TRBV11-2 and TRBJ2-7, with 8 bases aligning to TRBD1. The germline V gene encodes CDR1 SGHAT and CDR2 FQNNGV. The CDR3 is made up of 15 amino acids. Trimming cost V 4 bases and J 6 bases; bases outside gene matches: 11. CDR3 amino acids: CASSSTTGGVSEQYF. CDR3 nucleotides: TGTGCCAGCAGCTCCACCACAGGGGGAGTGAGCGAGCAGTACTTC.